These 29 T cell receptor beta chains came from one sample sequenced in a study of regulatory T cells in long-lasting Graves disease. Construction of TCR beta libraries relied on iRepertoire HTBI primers and on Arm-PCR targeting CDR3 regions. TCRdb recomputed calls from the multiplex PCR reads with MiXCR, one row per CDR3 protein. The data contain over 650,000 distinct CDR3 sequences, around 30% of them singletons. Noted time point: persistent/refractory GD, antithyroid drugs over 5 years with positive TRAb. RNA isolated from PBMCs was used to make the TCR library. The source material was peripheral blood mononuclear cells (PBMCs), sampled when the disease was refractory, from a patient treated with antithyroid drugs. The source is a female donor with Graves disease.

The chain recombines TRBV2 with TRBJ2-4, with 9 bases fitting TRBD2. This CDR3 has 16 amino acids. The V and J ends lost 0 bases and 4 bases, in that order; junction bases with no gene match: 4. Germline V gene data show CDR1 as SNHLY and CDR2 as FYNNEI. The CDR3 loop is CASSEASGRPKNIQYF. CDR3 nucleotide sequence: TGTGCCAGCAGTGAAGCAAGCGGGAGGCCAAAAAACATTCAGTACTTC.

Worth noting for this clonotype: The junction shows a germline mismatch at one end, possibly a read error. The chain links TRBV19 to TRBJ2-2; unclear D gene. Germline loops: CDR1 LNHDA, CDR2 SQIVND (reference sequence). CDR3 length equals 14 residues. This chain's CDR3 is CASSLDSSTGELFF. CDR3 DNA: TGTGCCAGTAGTCTAGACTCGTCCACCGGGGAGCTGTTTTTT.

This clonotype was found many times. The chain joins TRBV2 to TRBJ1-6; 9 bases map to TRBD1. The CDR3 has 14 amino acids. V dropped 10 bases and J dropped 7; count of bases not matched to a gene: 8. CDR1 SNHLY and CDR2 FYNNEI come from the germline V gene. In nucleotides, the CDR3 is TGTGCCACCAGGACAGGGGTTGAGAATTCACCCCTCCACTTT. This sequence encodes CATRTGVENSPLHF.

The gene calls are TRBV29-1 and TRBJ1-1; the match to TRBD1 covers 7 bases. Germline V gene sequence: CDR1 SQVTM, CDR2 ANQGSEA. V trimming: 3 bases; J trimming: 5 bases; junction bases outside the gene matches: 9. The CDR3 is made up of 14 amino acids. CDR3: CSVDPDRVQTEAFF. In nucleotides, the CDR3 is TGCAGCGTTGATCCAGACAGGGTGCAAACTGAAGCTTTCTTT. The variable domain in full, completed from reference TRBV29-1 and TRBJ1-1, reads SAVISQKPSRDICQRGTSLTIQCQVDSQVTMMFWYRQQPGQSLTLIATANQGSEATYESGFVIDKFPISRPNLTFSTLTVSNMSPEDSSIYLCSVDPDRVQTEAFFGQGTRLTVV.

This chain uses TRBV27 with TRBJ1-6; TRBD1 aligns across 7 bases. Germline assignment: CDR1 MNHEY and CDR2 SMNVEV (reference sequence). This CDR3 is 16 amino acids long. J was trimmed by 6 bases and V by 2 bases; bases with no gene match: 7. The CDR3 sequence is CASSLSGQGGNSPLHF. As DNA, the CDR3 is TGTGCCAGCAGTTTAAGTGGGCAGGGGGGTAATTCACCCCTCCACTTT.

V and J are TRBV9 and TRBJ1-3; 7 bases fit TRBD1. The V gene end was trimmed by 4 bases and the J gene end by 4 bases; junction bases not matched to a gene: 8. This CDR3 region has 15 residues. Germline assignment: CDR1 SGDLS and CDR2 YYNGEE. The chain's CDR3 is CASSRDGTVGNTIYF. The CDR3 region has the DNA TGTGCCAGCAGCCGAGACGGGACAGTAGGAAACACCATATATTTT.

This clonotype was counted only a few times. V gene TRBV19 combines with J gene TRBJ1-2; no clear D. The CDR3 runs to 15 residues. V was shortened by 5 bases and J by 5 bases, with 18 bases between the two germline ends. Per germline, CDR1 LNHDA and CDR2 SQIVND (reference sequence). CDR3 protein: CASSAPTGGYYGYTF. DNA for the CDR3: TGTGCCAGTAGTGCACCGACCGGCGGGTATTATGGCTACACCTTC.

This chain links TRBV11-2 with TRBJ2-3, with a tentative D call TRBD1 (5 bases). The CDR3 extends over 13 amino acids. V lost 2 bases and J lost 6, with 9 bases in between. The germline V gene encodes CDR1 SGHAT and CDR2 FQNNGV. For the CDR3, the DNA is TGTGCCAGCAGCTTATACAGGCCGGATACGCAGTATTTT. This codes for CASSLYRPDTQYF.

This clonotype was counted only a few times. The chain joins TRBV20-1 to TRBJ2-5; 9 nucleotides line up with TRBD2. The CDR3 runs 16 residues. The J segment lost 1 base and the V segment lost 4 bases, leaving 10 bases of the junction unmatched. Looked up from germline, CDR1 is DFQATT and CDR2 is SNEGSKA (reference sequence). The CDR3 sequence: CSATSSGMGFQETQYF. In DNA, the CDR3 is TGCAGTGCTACCTCTAGCGGGATGGGTTTCCAAGAGACCCAGTACTTC.

This clonotype was detected many times. The chain has TRBV9 and TRBJ1-1, with D uncertain. Deletions cut 4 bases from V and 7 bases from J, with 17 bases between. Germline V lookup: CDR1 SGDLS, CDR2 YYNGEE. The CDR3 loop spans 14 amino acids. The CDR3 reads CASSIRPENHEAFF. In DNA form, the CDR3 reads TGTGCCAGCAGCATTCGCCCAGAAAACCATGAAGCTTTCTTT. The entire variable domain, with the rest obtained from reference TRBV9 and TRBJ1-1, is as follows: DSGVTQTPKHLITATGQRVTLRCSPRSGDLSVYWYQQSLDQGLQFLIQYYNGEERAKGNILERFSAQQFPDLHSELNLSSLELGDSALYFCASSIRPENHEAFFGQGTRLTVV.

The chain uses TRBV19 and TRBJ1-2; D not certain. The CDR3 consists of 12 residues. V was clipped by 6 bases and J by 1 base, with 6 bases between them. From germline, CDR1 is LNHDA and CDR2 SQIVND (reference sequence). CDR3 coding DNA: TGTGCCAGTAGCGGATTTAACTATGGCTACACCTTC. Translating gives CASSGFNYGYTF.

This clonotype was recorded only once. Here the CDR3 omits its conserved ending phenylalanine or tryptophan, so a read error is the likely source. The chain couples TRBV2 to TRBJ2-7; possibly TRBD1 for D (6 bases). V was clipped by 4 bases and J by 7 bases, with 14 bases between them. From germline, CDR1 is SNHLY and CDR2 FYNNEI. This CDR3 spans 13 amino acids. The CDR3 coding sequence is TGTGCCAGCAGTGTCATATTCGGACAGGAGCAGTACTCC. Translated: CASSVIFGQEQYS.

A single count supports this clonotype. V usage is TRBV6-1 and J usage is TRBJ1-1; 9 nucleotides line up with TRBD1. There are 17 residues in the CDR3. The germline V gene encodes CDR1 MNHNS and CDR2 SASEGT. Trimming at V came to 0 bases and at J to 4 bases, leaving 9 bases not matched to a gene. The CDR3 DNA follows: TGTGCCAGCAGTGAAGCGCTGACAGGGGGATGGGGCACTGAAGCTTTCTTT. It encodes CASSEALTGGWGTEAFF.

This clonotype appeared a single time. V gene TRBV10-3 combines with J gene TRBJ2-1; weak D call: TRBD2 (5 bases). V was clipped by 5 bases and J by 4 bases, with 27 bases between them. Germline loops: CDR1 ENHRY, CDR2 SYGVKD. This CDR3 has 19 residues. For the CDR3, the DNA is TGTGCCATCAGTCCCCTGATCTCGACTACCACGGTTGGGTACAATGAGCAGTTCTTC. Its protein product is CAISPLISTTTVGYNEQFF.

The rearrangement links TRBV12-5 to TRBJ2-5; the D gene is possibly TRBD2 (6 bases). V gave up 4 bases and J gave up 1 base, with 16 bases separating them. This CDR3 is built from 16 residues. CDR1 and CDR2 from the germline V gene are LGHNT and FRNRAP. CDR3 amino acids: CASGSLLASVQETQYF. The CDR3 DNA reads as TGTGCTAGTGGTTCTTTACTAGCTTCCGTCCAAGAGACCCAGTACTTC.

At least ten counts were recorded for this clonotype. The chain employs TRBV28 and TRBJ1-2; TRBD1 is a possible D gene (6 bases). This CDR3 is 14 amino acids long. V shed 8 bases and J shed 0 bases, with 13 bases lying between them. Germline-derived CDR1 and CDR2 are MDHEN and SYDVKM. The CDR3 is CASWGTRANYGYTF. The DNA of the CDR3 is TGTGCCAGCTGGGGGACAAGAGCTAACTATGGCTACACCTTC.

This clonotype was counted at least ten times. The chain employs TRBV28 and TRBJ1-2, with D unclear. V lost 7 bases to trimming and J lost 8 bases, with 11 bases between them. Germline CDR1 reads MDHEN; CDR2 reads SYDVKM. There are 11 residues in the CDR3. CDR3 sequence (DNA): TGTGCCAGCAAGACGGTCTCGGGCTACACCTTC. Translated, it gives CASKTVSGYTF.

The V gene is TRBV19, the J gene TRBJ1-1, with a possible D match to TRBD1 (5 bases). The CDR3 loop spans 14 amino acids. Germline V gene lookup returns CDR1 LNHDA and CDR2 SQIVND (reference sequence). Trimming shortened V by 10 bases and J by 4 bases, and 19 bases separated the two germline ends. The CDR3 DNA sequence: TGTGCCACTCGAATCCAGGGTGGTGTCACTGAAGCTTTCTTT. It yields the protein CATRIQGGVTEAFF.

The CDR3 loop is CASRGAGGPYNEQFF. The CDR3 DNA is TGTGCCAGCAGGGGAGCGGGAGGGCCCTACAATGAGCAGTTCTTC. The V and J genes are TRBV2 and TRBJ2-1; 10 bases are a match to TRBD2. Germline V gene data show CDR1 as SNHLY and CDR2 as FYNNEI. This CDR3 region has 15 residues. V shed 6 bases, J shed 2 bases, and the junction held 4 bases outside the gene matches.

This clonotype turned up a few times. The chain recombines TRBV5-1 with TRBJ1-1, with 11 bases matching TRBD1. This CDR3 spans 13 amino acids. Trimming took 3 bases from V and 7 from J; bases not matched to a gene: 2. CDR1 SGHRS and CDR2 YFSETQ come from the germline V gene. The CDR3 bases are TGCGCCAGCAGCTGGGACAGGGGGAATGAAGCTTTCTTT. Amino acids: CASSWDRGNEAFF.

With regard to this clonotype: A much larger clone is a single base away; this may be a read error. This chain connects TRBV2 to TRBJ1-1; D is uncertain. Germline V gives CDR1 SNHLY, CDR2 FYNNEI. The CDR3 length is 14 residues. The CDR3 sequence: CASSATPLNTVAFF. CDR3 DNA sequence: TGTGCCAGCAGTGCGACACCCTTGAACACTGTAGCTTTCTTT. The whole variable domain, remainder taken from reference TRBV2 and TRBJ1-1, is EPEVTQTPSHQVTQMGQEVILRCVPISNHLYFYWYRQILGQKVEFLVSFYNNEISEKSEIFDDQFSVERPDGSNFTLKIRSTKLEDSAMYFCASSATPLNTVAFFGQGTRLTVV.

The rearrangement joins TRBV19 to TRBJ2-5, with 7 bases matching TRBD2. The V gene end was trimmed by 3 bases and the J gene end by 5 bases; junction bases not matched to a gene: 27. The CDR3 contains 21 residues. The germline gives CDR1 LNHDA, CDR2 SQIVND (reference sequence). CDR3 in amino acids: CASSMGVAGDRFRHGAETQYF. Here the CDR3 DNA reads TGTGCCAGTAGTATGGGAGTTGCGGGAGATCGATTCCGGCACGGTGCGGAGACCCAGTACTTC.

V is TRBV4-1 and J is TRBJ1-1; TRBD1 matches 7 bases. The CDR3 has 14 amino acids. Looked up from germline, CDR1 is MGHRA and CDR2 is YSYEKL. Trimming took 0 bases from V and 5 from J; bases not matched to a gene: 3. The CDR3 DNA sequence: TGCGCCAGCAGCCAAGATTCGGGACAGACTGAAGCTTTCTTT. Translation: CASSQDSGQTEAFF.

This clonotype was recorded at least ten times. The chain combines TRBV12-3 or TRBV12-4 with TRBJ2-7, with 14 positions matching TRBD2. With 2 bases clipped from V and 5 bases from J, the junction kept 2 bases outside the gene matches. The CDR3 sequence is 15 residues long. The DNA for the CDR3 is TGTGCCAGCAGTTTAAGGACTAGCGGGAGGAACGAGCAGTACTTC. Its protein product is CASSLRTSGRNEQYF.

V usage is TRBV19 and J usage is TRBJ1-3; D call uncertain. CDR1 is LNHDA, CDR2 SQIVND, per germline (reference sequence). V lost 8 bases and J 0 bases, leaving 8 bases between the germline ends. The CDR3 has 13 residues. The CDR3 loop is CASRMGSGNTIYF. In DNA, the CDR3 is TGTGCCAGTCGCATGGGCTCTGGAAACACCATATATTTT. The complete variable domain, with remaining parts taken from reference TRBV19 and TRBJ1-3, reads DGGITQSPKYLFRKEGQNVTLSCEQNLNHDAMYWYRQDPGQGLRLIYYSQIVNDFQKGDIAEGYSVSREKKESFPLTVTSAQKNPTAFYLCASRMGSGNTIYFGEGSWLTVV.

This clonotype was observed many times. The rearrangement joins TRBV6-1 to TRBJ1-1; TRBD1 aligns across 12 bases. This CDR3 region has 16 residues. J was trimmed by 0 bases and V by 6 bases; bases with no gene match: 5. Germline CDR1 reads MNHNS; CDR2 reads SASEGT. The CDR3 loop reads CASRSRDRGLNTEAFF. CDR3 in DNA: TGTGCCAGCAGGTCCCGGGACAGGGGGCTGAACACTGAAGCTTTCTTT.

V usage is TRBV12-5 and J usage is TRBJ2-1, with TRBD2 identical over 11 bases. Germline CDR1 and CDR2: LGHNT and FRNRAP. The CDR3 contains 16 residues. After removal of 4 bases from V and 5 bases from J, the junction contained 7 bases not matched to a gene. The CDR3 DNA sequence: TGTGCTAGTGGTTCTATTAGCGGGAGGGAGAACAATGAGCAGTTCTTC. It specifies CASGSISGRENNEQFF.

This clonotype was seen at least ten times. This chain uses TRBV6-1 with TRBJ1-5; possibly TRBD1 for D (5 bases). The CDR3 runs 16 residues. Trimming stripped 5 bases from V and 1 base from J, with 15 bases between. Germline loops: CDR1 MNHNS, CDR2 SASEGT. DNA for the CDR3: TGTGCCAGCAGTCACGAGGGTCGGGGGAGCAATCAGCCCCAGCATTTT. The encoded protein is CASSHEGRGSNQPQHF.

This clonotype was detected only a few times. The rearrangement joins TRBV18 to TRBJ1-4, with D possibly TRBD1 on 5 matching bases. The CDR3 covers 13 residues. Per germline, CDR1 KGHSH and CDR2 LQKENI. Trimming stripped 5 bases from V and 7 bases from J, with 11 bases between. CDR3 DNA: TGTGCCAGCTCAGTGAACGGGGGTGAAAAACTGTTTTTT. Amino acids: CASSVNGGEKLFF.